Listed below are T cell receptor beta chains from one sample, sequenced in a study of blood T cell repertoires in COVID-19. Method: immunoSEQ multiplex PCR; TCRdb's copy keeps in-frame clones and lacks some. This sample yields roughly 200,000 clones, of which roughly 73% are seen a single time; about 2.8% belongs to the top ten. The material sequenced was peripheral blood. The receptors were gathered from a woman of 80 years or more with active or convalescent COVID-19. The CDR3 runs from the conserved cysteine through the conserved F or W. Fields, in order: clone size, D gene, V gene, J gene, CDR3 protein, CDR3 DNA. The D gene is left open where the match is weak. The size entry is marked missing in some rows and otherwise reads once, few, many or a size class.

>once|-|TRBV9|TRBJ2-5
CASSVLPQETQYF
TGTGCCAGCAGCGTTCTCCCCCAAGAGACCCAGTACTTC
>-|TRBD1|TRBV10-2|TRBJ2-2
CASSRQGLIGELFF
TGCGCCAGCAGCAGACAGGGGTTGATCGGGGAGCTGTTTTTT
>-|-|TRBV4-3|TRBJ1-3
CASSQSTVGAGNTIYF
TGCGCCAGCAGCCAAAGCACGGTAGGAGCTGGAAACACCATATATTTT
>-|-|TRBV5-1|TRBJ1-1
CASSWTENTEAFF
TGCGCCAGCAGCTGGACAGAGAACACTGAAGCTTTCTTT
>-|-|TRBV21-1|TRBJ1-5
CASSKVVSNQPQHF
TGTGCCAGCAGCAAAGTAGTTAGCAATCAGCCCCAGCATTTT
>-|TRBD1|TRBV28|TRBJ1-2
CASSPGTEIGYTF
TGTGCCAGCAGCCCCGGGACAGAAATCGGCTACACCTTC
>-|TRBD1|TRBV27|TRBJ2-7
CASSRTGFSYEQYF
TGTGCCAGCAGTCGGACAGGGTTCTCCTACGAGCAGTACTTC
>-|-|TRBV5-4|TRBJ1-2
CASSPGGGDGYTF
TGTGCCAGCAGCCCGGGGGGGGGAGATGGCTACACCTTC
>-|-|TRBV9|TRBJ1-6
CASSSDAGNSPLHF
TGTGCCAGCAGCTCAGACGCGGGTAATTCACCCCTCCACTTT
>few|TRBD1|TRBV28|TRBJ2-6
CASSRPQGTGANVLTF
TGTGCCAGCAGTCGGCCACAGGGGACTGGGGCCAACGTCCTGACTTTC
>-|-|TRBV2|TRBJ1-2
CASRGTGLGYTF
TGTGCCAGCAGGGGGACTGGCCTAGGCTACACCTTC
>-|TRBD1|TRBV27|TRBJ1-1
CASRGQTNTEAFF
TGTGCCAGCAGGGGACAGACTAACACTGAAGCTTTCTTT
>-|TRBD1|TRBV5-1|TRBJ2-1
CASSSVAGQGANEQFF
TGCGCCAGCAGCTCGGTCGCCGGACAGGGGGCAAATGAGCAGTTCTTC
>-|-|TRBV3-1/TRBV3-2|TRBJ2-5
CASSQIPQETQYF
TGTGCCAGCAGCCAAATCCCTCAAGAGACCCAGTACTTC
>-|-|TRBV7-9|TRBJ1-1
CASSPAWERNTEAFF
TGTGCCAGCAGCCCGGCATGGGAGCGGAACACTGAAGCTTTCTTT
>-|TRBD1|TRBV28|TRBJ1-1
CASSLLQGTEAFF
TGTGCCAGCAGTTTATTACAGGGGACTGAAGCTTTCTTT
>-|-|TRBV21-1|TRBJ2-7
CASSKVRRTARTYEQYF
TGTGCCAGCAGCAAAGTACGGCGGACAGCTAGAACCTACGAGCAGTACTTC
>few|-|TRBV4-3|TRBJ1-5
CASSQDKGSQPQHF
TGCGCCAGCAGCCAAGATAAGGGGTCTCAGCCCCAGCATTTT
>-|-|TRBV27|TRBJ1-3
CASSSRSSGNTIYF
TGTGCCAGCAGTTCCCGTTCTTCTGGAAACACCATATATTTT
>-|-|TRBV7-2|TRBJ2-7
CASSAPRAYEQYF
TGTGCCAGCAGCGCGCCCAGGGCCTACGAGCAGTACTTC
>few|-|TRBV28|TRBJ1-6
CASSLRTGKVEYNSPLHF
TGTGCCAGCAGTTTGAGAACAGGCAAGGTGGAGTATAATTCACCCCTCCACTTT
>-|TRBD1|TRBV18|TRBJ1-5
CASSPTGGGQPQHF
TGTGCCAGCTCCCCGACAGGGGGCGGCCAGCCCCAGCATTTT
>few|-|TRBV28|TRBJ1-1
CASSLPRTEAFF
TGTGCCAGCAGTTTACCTAGGACTGAAGCTTTCTTT
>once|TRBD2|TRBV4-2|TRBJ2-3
CASSQGSGGSTDTQYF
TGTGCCAGCAGCCAAGGTAGCGGGGGGTCCACAGATACGCAGTATTTT
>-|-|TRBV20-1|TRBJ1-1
CSASRGTEAFF
TGCAGTGCCTCTCGGGGCACTGAAGCTTTCTTT
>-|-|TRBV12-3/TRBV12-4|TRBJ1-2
CASSLLRGYTF
TGTGCCAGCAGTTTACTGCGGGGCTACACCTTC
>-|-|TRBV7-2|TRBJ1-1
CASSLAGWAGQNTEAFF
TGTGCCAGCAGCTTAGCGGGTTGGGCAGGGCAGAACACTGAAGCTTTCTTT
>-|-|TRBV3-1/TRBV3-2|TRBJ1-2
CASSQDTGMDGYTF
TGTGCCAGCAGCCAAGATACGGGGATGGATGGCTACACCTTC
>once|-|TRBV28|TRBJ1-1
CASRGQPNTEAFF
TGTGCCAGCAGAGGACAGCCAAACACTGAAGCTTTCTTT
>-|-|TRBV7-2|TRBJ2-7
CASSLADGGPYEQYF
TGTGCCAGCAGCTTAGCGGACGGGGGGCCCTACGAGCAGTACTTC
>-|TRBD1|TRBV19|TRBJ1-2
CASSIGQGWGYTF
TGTGCCAGTAGTATTGGACAGGGATGGGGCTACACCTTC
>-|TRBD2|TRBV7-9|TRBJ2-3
CASSLGGTSGSDTQYF
TGTGCCAGCAGCTTAGGTGGGACTAGCGGGTCAGATACGCAGTATTTT
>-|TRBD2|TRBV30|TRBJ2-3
CAWSRTSGVSYTQYF
TGTGCCTGGAGCCGGACTAGCGGGGTGTCATATACGCAGTATTTT
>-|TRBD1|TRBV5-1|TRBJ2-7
CASSATGGPYEQYF
TGCGCCAGCAGCGCGACAGGGGGACCCTACGAGCAGTACTTC
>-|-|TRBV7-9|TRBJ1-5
CASSPQTGPQHF
TGTGCCAGCAGCCCACAGACAGGGCCCCAGCATTTT
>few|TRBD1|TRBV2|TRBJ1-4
CASRETGTVPANEKLFF
TGTGCCAGCAGGGAGACAGGGACCGTCCCCGCTAATGAAAAACTGTTTTTT
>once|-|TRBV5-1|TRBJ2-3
CASRSGGTDTQYF
TGCGCCAGCAGGTCAGGGGGCACAGATACGCAGTATTTT
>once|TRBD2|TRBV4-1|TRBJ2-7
CASSPGTSGTYEQYF
TGCGCCAGCAGCCCCGGGACTAGCGGGACCTACGAGCAGTACTTC
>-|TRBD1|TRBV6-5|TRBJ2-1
CASSWDRGNNEQFF
TGTGCCAGCAGTTGGGACAGGGGAAACAATGAGCAGTTCTTC
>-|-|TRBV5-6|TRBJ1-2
CAITTRGREGGYTF
TGTGCCATCACGACACGAGGCAGGGAGGGTGGCTACACCTTC
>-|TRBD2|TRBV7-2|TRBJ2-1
CASSFTSGYNEQFF
TGTGCCAGCAGCTTTACTAGCGGCTACAATGAGCAGTTCTTC
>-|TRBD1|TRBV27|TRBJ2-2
CASSPDRGWNTGELFF
TGTGCCAGCAGTCCGGACAGGGGATGGAACACCGGGGAGCTGTTTTTT
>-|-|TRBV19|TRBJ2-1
CASTRRIVSNGDEQFF
TGTGCCAGTACCCGAAGGATTGTTTCAAACGGGGATGAGCAGTTCTTC
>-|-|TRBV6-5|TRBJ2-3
CASSGNADTQYF
TGTGCCAGCTCCGGGAATGCGGATACGCAGTATTTT
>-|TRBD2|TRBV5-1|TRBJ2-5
CASAPPRLAGGLETQYF
TGCGCCAGCGCGCCCCCTAGACTAGCGGGGGGTCTAGAGACCCAGTACTTC
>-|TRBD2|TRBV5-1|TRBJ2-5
CASSLVPSGPSIQETQYF
TGCGCCAGCAGCTTGGTTCCTAGCGGTCCTTCTATCCAAGAGACCCAGTACTTC
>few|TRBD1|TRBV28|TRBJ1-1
CASRGIQGDTEAFF
TGTGCCAGCAGGGGGATACAGGGGGACACTGAAGCTTTCTTT
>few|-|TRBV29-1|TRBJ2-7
CSVELVWGGSYEQYF
TGCAGCGTTGAGTTGGTCTGGGGAGGATCCTACGAGCAGTACTTC
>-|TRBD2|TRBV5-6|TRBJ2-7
CASSLGTRYYEQYF
TGTGCCAGCAGCTTAGGGACTAGGTACTACGAGCAGTACTTC
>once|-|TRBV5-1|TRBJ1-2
CASSLEAGTNYGYTF
TGCGCCAGCAGCTTGGAGGCAGGCACCAACTATGGCTACACCTTC
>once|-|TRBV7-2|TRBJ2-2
CASSLQGPTGELFF
TGTGCCAGCAGCTTACAGGGGCCCACCGGGGAGCTGTTTTTT
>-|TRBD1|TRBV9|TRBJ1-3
CASSKRQGENTIYF
TGTGCCAGCAGCAAGCGACAGGGGGAAAACACCATATATTTT